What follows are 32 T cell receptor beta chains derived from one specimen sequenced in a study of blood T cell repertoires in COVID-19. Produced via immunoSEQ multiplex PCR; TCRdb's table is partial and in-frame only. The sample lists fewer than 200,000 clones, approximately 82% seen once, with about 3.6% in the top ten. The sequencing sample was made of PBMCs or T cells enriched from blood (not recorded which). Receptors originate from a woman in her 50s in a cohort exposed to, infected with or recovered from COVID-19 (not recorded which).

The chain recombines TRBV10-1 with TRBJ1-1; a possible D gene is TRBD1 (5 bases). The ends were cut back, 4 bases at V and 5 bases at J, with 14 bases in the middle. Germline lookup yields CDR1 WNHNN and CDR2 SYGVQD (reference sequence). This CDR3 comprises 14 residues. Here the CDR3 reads CASSVGGGSTEAFF. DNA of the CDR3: TGCGCCAGCAGTGTTGGCGGGGGATCTACTGAAGCTTTCTTT.

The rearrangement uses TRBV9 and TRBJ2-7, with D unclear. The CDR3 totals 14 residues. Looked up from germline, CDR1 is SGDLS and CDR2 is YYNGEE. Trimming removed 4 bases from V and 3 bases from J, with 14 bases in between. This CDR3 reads CASSPQEQNYEQYF. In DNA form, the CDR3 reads TGTGCCAGCAGCCCCCAAGAACAGAACTACGAGCAGTACTTC.

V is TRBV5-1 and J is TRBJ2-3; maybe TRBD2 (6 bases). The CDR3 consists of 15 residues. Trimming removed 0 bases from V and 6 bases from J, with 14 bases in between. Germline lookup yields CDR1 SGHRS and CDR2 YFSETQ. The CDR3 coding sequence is TGCGCCAGCAGCTTGGCCGGGGGACTCTCGGATACGCAGTATTTT. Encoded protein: CASSLAGGLSDTQYF.

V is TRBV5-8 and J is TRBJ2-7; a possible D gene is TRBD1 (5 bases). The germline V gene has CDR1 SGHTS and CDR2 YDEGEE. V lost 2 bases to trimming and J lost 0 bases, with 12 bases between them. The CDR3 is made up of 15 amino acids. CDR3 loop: CASSFELGPSYEQYF. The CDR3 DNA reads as TGTGCCAGCAGCTTTGAGTTGGGGCCCTCCTACGAGCAGTACTTC.

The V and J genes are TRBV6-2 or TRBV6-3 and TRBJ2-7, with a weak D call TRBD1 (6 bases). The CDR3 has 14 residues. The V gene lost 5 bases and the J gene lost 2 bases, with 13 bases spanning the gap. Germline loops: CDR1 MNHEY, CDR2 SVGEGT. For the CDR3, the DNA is TGTGCCAGCAGTCCCCCTGGGGGCCCCTACGAGCAGTACTTC. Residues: CASSPPGGPYEQYF.

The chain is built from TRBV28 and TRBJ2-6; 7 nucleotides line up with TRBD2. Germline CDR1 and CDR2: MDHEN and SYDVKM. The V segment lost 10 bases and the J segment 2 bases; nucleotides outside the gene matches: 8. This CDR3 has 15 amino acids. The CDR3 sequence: CATARGVAGANVLTF. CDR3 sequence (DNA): TGTGCCACTGCCCGGGGGGTAGCTGGGGCCAACGTCCTGACTTTC.

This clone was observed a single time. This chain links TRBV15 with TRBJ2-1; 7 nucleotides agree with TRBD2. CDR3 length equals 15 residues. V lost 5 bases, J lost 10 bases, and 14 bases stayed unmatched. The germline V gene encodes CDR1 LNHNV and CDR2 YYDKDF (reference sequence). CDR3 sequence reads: CATSFRGGSVREQFF. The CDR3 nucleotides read TGTGCCACCAGCTTTCGGGGCGGGAGCGTAAGGGAGCAGTTCTTC.

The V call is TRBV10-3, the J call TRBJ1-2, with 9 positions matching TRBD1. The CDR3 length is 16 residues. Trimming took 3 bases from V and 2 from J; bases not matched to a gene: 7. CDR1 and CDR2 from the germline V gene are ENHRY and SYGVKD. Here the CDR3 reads CAISDSGTGKNYGYTF. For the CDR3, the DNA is TGTGCCATCAGTGATTCTGGGACAGGGAAAAACTATGGCTACACCTTC.

The CDR3 loop reads CASSQGVGATTGGYTF. The CDR3 nucleotides read TGTGCCAGCAGCCAAGGGGTAGGGGCCACCACCGGAGGCTACACCTTC. The chain is built from TRBV4-2 and TRBJ1-2; weak D call: TRBD1 (5 bases). Germline values: CDR1 LGHNA, CDR2 YNFKEQ. Trimming took 1 base from V and 8 from J, leaving 20 bases between them. CDR3 length: 16 amino acids.

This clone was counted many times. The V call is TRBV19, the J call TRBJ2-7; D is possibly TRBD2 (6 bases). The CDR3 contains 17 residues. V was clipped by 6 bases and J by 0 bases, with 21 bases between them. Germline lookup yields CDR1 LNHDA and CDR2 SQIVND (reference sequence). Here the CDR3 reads CASSPGGSLRLSYEQYF. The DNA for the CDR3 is TGTGCCAGTAGCCCCGGAGGGAGTCTTCGCCTCTCCTACGAGCAGTACTTC.

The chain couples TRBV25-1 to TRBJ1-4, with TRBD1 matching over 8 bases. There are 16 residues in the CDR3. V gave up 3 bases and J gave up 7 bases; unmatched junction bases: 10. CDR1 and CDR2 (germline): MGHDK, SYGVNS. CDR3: CASSDDRGGFTEKLFF. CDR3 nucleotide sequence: TGTGCCAGCAGTGATGACAGGGGTGGGTTCACTGAAAAACTGTTTTTT. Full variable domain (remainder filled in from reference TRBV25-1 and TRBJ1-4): EADIYQTPRYLVIGTGKKITLECSQTMGHDKMYWYQQDPGMELHLIHYSYGVNSTEKGDLSSESTVSRIRTEHFPLTLESARPSHTSQYLCASSDDRGGFTEKLFFGSGTQLSVL.

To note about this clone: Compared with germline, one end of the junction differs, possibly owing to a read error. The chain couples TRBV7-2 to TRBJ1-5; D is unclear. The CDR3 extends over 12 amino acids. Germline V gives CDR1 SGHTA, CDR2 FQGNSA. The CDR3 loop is CASSFGGPRPFF. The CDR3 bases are TGTGCCAGCAGCTTTGGCGGGCCCCGGCCCTTTTTT.

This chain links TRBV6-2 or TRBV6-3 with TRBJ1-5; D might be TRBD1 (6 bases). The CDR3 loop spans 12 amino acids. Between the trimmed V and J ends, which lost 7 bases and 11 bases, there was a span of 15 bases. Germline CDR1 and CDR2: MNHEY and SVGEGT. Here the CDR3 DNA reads TGTGCCAGCACCCCCAGGGGTGGGGCCCAGCATTTT. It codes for CASTPRGGAQHF.

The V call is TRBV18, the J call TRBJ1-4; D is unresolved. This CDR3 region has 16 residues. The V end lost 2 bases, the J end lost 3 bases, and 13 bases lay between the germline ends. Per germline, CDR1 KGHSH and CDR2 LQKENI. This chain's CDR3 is CASSPWGGSANEKLFF. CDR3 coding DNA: TGTGCCAGCTCACCATGGGGAGGCTCAGCTAATGAAAAACTGTTTTTT.

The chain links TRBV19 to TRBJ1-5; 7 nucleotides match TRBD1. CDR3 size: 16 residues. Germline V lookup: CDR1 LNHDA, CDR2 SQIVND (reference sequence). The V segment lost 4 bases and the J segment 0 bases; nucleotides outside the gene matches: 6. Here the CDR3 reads CASSTSQGNSNQPQHF. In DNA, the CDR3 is TGTGCCAGTAGTACCTCACAGGGGAATAGCAATCAGCCCCAGCATTTT.

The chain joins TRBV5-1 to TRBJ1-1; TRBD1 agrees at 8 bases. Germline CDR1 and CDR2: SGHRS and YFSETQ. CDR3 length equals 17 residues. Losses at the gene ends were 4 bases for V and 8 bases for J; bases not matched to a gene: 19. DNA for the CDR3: TGCGCCAGCAGCCCGGGGGCAGGGGGCGCGGTACCGTTAGAAGCTTTCTTT. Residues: CASSPGAGGAVPLEAFF.

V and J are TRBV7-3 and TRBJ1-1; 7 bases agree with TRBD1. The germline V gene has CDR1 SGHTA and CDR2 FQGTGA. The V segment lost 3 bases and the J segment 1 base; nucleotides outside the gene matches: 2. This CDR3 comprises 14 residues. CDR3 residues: CASSLEGANTEAFF. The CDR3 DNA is TGTGCCAGCAGCTTGGAGGGGGCGAACACTGAAGCTTTCTTT.

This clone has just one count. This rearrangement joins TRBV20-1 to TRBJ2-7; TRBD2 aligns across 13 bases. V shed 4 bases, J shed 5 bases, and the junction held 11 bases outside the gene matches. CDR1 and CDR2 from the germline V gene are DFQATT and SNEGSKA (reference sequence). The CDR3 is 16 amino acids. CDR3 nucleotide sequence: TGCAGTGCTACTGAGGGACTAGCGGGATGGGTGCACGAGCAGTACTTC. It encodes CSATEGLAGWVHEQYF.

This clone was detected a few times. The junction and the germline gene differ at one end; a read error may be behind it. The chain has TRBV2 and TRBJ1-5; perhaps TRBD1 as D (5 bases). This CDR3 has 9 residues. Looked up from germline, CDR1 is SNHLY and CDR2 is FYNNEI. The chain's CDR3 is CASSEAGGF. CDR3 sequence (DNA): TGTGCCAGCAGTGAAGCCGGGGGTTTT.

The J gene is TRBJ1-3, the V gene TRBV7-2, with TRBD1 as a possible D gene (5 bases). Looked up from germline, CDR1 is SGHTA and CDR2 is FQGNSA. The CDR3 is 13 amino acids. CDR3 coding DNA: TGTGCAGGCCAGGGAGGAGCTGGAAACACCATATATTTT. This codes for CAGQGGAGNTIYF.

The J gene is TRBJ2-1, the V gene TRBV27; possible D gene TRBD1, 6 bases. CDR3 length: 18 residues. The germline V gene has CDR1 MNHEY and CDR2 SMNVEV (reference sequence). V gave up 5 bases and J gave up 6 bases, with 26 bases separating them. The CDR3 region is CASSPYIRQVRAINEQFF. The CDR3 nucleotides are TGTGCCAGCAGTCCTTACATCCGACAGGTCCGCGCTATCAATGAGCAGTTCTTC.

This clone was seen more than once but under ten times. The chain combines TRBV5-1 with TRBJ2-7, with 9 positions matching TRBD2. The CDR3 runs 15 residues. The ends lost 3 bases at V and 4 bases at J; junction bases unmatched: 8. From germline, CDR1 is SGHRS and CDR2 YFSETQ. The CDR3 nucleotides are TGCGCCAGCAGCTGGGCAGTCGCGGGAGGGTACGAGCAGTACTTC. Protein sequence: CASSWAVAGGYEQYF.

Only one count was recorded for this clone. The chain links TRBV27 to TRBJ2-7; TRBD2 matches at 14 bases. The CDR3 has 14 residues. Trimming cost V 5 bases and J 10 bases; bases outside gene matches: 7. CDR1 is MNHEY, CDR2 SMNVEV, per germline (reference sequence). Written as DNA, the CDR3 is TGTGCCAGCAGTCCCGGGACTAGCGGGGGCCCACAGTACTTC. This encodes CASSPGTSGGPQYF.

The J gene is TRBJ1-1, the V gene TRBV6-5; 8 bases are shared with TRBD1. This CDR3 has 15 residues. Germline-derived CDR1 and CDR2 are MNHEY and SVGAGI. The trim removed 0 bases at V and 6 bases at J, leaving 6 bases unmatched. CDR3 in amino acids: CASSYSRGRSPEAFF. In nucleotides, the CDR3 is TGTGCCAGCAGTTACTCCAGGGGGCGCTCCCCTGAAGCTTTCTTT.

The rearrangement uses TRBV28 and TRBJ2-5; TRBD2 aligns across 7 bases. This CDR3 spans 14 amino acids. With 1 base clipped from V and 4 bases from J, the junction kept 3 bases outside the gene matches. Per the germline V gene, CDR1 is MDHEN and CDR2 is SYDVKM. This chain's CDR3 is CASSLLSGTETQYF. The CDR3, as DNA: TGTGCCAGCAGTTTATTGAGCGGGACAGAGACCCAGTACTTC.

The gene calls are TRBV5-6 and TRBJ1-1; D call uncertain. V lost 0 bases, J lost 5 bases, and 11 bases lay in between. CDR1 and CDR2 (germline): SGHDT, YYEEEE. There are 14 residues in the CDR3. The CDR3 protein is CASSLETQVTEAFF. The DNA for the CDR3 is TGTGCCAGCAGCTTGGAAACTCAGGTGACTGAAGCTTTCTTT.

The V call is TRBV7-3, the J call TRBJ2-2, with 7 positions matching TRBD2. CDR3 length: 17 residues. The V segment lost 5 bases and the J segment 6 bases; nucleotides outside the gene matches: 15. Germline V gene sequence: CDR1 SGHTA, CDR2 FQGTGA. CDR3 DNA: TGTGCCAGCAGCATGACCAGCGGGACCGAGCCCCCCGGGGAGCTGTTTTTT. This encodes CASSMTSGTEPPGELFF.

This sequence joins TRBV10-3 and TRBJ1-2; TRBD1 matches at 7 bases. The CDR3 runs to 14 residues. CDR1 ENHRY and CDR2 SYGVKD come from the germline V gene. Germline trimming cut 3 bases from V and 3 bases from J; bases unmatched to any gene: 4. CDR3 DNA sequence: TGTGCCATCAGTGACACCGGGACAGACTATGGCTACACCTTC. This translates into CAISDTGTDYGYTF.

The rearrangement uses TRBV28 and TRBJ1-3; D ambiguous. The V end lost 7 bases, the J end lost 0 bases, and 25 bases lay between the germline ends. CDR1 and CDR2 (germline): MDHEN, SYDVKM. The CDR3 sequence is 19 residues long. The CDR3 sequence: CASNNLYSLNLNSGNTIYF. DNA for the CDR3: TGTGCCAGCAATAATCTTTACAGCCTTAACTTAAACTCTGGAAACACCATATATTTT.

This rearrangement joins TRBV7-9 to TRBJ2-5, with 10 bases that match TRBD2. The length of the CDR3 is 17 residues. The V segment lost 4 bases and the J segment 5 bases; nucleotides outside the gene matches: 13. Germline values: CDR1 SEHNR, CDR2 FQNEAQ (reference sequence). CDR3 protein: CASSSGGASGRGETQYF. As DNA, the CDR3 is TGTGCCAGCAGCTCCGGGGGGGCTAGCGGGAGAGGGGAGACCCAGTACTTC.

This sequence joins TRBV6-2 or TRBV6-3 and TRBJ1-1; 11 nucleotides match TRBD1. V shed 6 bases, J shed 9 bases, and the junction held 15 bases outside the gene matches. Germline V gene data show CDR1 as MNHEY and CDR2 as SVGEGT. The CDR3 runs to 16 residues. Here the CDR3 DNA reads TGTGCCAGCAGCCTACCCAGGACAGGGGGCGCCCCGAAAGCTTTCTTT. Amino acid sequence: CASSLPRTGGAPKAFF.

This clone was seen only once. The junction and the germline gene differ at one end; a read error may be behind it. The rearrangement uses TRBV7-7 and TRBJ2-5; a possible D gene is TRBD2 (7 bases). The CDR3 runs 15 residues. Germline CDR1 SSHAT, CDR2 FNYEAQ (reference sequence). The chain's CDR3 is CASSLGGGHQETQYF. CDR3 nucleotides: TGTGCTAGCAGCTTAGGGGGGGGACACCAAGAGACCCAGTACTTC.